The following is a T cell receptor (beta chain) sequence with its context. The antigen is undetermined. Positively selected for CCR7, the CD45RO-negative cells used as naive CD8 cells excluded terminally differentiated effector memory CD45RA+ cells. CDR1 SGDLS and CDR2 YYNGEE come from the germline V gene. V shed 4 bases, J shed 4 bases, and the junction held 12 bases outside the gene matches. The CDR3 length is 17 residues. The assay was immunoSEQ multiplex PCR, and TCRdb's table has in-frame clones only and misses some. The sample contains approximately 840,000 clones, 95% to 97% of which appear only once. The source of the sample is a study of shared clonotypes between healthy human individuals. Study findings and constraints: Naive subsets generally had larger estimated richness than memory subsets. It was observed that roughly 5.1% of naive CD4 clonotypes were shared across several donors.

The source of this sequence is a man aged 30 to 45 in good health. The chain joins TRBV9 to TRBJ2-2, with 8 bases identical to TRBD2. Sequencing was carried out using naive CD8+ T cells sorted from blood. The CDR3 reads CASSWDGSGSGTGELFF. The CDR3, as DNA: TGTGCCAGCAGCTGGGACGGGAGCGGGAGCGGCACCGGGGAGCTGTTTTTT. Together with reference TRBV9 and TRBJ2-2, the CDR3 gives the full variable domain: DSGVTQTPKHLITATGQRVTLRCSPRSGDLSVYWYQQSLDQGLQFLIQYYNGEERAKGNILERFSAQQFPDLHSELNLSSLELGDSALYFCASSWDGSGSGTGELFFGEGSRLTVL.